This TCR beta chain was found in a study of spatial heterogeneity in lung cancer. Turning to the study itself: For the average unique TCR and UMI combination, more than 8.5 occurrences appeared in raw reads. The study, taken as a whole, reports: Among tumor T cells, estimated coverage was about 7% for alpha chains and roughly 12% for beta chains. As ubiquitous and regional nonsynonymous mutations varied, counts of ubiquitous and regional expanded TCRs tracked them, respectively. Higher tumor mutation counts went along with higher counts of expanded intratumoral alpha and beta TCRs.

Time point denoted: sample taken at primary tumor resection. Whole RNA from tumor, nontumor lung or frozen PBMC was sequenced unsorted. This clonotype was recorded at least ten times. Antigen specificity is unknown. Deletions cut 2 bases from V and 10 bases from J, with 15 bases between. Germline values: CDR1 MDHEN, CDR2 SYDVKM. The CDR3 loop spans 15 amino acids. TCRdb redid the calling of the 5' RACE reads with MiXCR, one entry per CDR3 protein. The sample has some 6,500 distinct CDR3 sequences; 14% are singletons. This sample comprised lung tumor tissue, obtained at surgery. This clonotype was obtained from a male donor with early-stage non-small cell lung cancer. The chain is built from TRBV28 and TRBJ1-6; maybe TRBD1 (6 bases). CDR3 protein: CASSLGYRDGSPLHF. CDR3 DNA sequence: TGTGCCAGCAGTTTAGGGTACAGGGACGGGTCACCCCTCCACTTT.